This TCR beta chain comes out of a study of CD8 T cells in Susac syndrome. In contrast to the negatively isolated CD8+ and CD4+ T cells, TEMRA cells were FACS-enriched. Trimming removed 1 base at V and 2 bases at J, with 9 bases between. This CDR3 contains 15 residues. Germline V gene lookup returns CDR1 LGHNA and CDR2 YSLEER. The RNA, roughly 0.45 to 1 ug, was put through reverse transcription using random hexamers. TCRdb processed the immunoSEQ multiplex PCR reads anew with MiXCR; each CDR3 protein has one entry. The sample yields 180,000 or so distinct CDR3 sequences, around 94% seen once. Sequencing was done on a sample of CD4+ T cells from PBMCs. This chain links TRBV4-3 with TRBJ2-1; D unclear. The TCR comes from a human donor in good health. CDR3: CASSQAPSTYNEQFF. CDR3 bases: TGCGCCAGCAGCCAAGCCCCTAGTACCTACAATGAGCAGTTCTTC.